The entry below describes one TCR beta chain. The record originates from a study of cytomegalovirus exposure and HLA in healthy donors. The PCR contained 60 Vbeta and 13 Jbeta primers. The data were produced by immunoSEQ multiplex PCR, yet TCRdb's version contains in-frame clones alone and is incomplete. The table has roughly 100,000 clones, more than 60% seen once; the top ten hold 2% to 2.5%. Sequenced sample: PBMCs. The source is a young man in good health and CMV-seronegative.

CDR3: CASKSMGGNVYNEQFF. In nucleotides, the CDR3 is TGTGCCAGTAAGTCGATGGGGGGGAACGTCTACAATGAGCAGTTCTTC. This chain connects TRBV19 to TRBJ2-1; 7 bases agree with TRBD2. Germline V gene lookup returns CDR1 LNHDA and CDR2 SQIVND (reference sequence). This CDR3 has 16 amino acids. With 7 bases clipped from V and 3 bases from J, the junction kept 12 bases outside the gene matches. Drawing the rest from reference TRBV19 and TRBJ2-1, the complete variable domain is DGGITQSPKYLFRKEGQNVTLSCEQNLNHDAMYWYRQDPGQGLRLIYYSQIVNDFQKGDIAEGYSVSREKKESFPLTVTSAQKNPTAFYLCASKSMGGNVYNEQFFGPGTRLTVL.